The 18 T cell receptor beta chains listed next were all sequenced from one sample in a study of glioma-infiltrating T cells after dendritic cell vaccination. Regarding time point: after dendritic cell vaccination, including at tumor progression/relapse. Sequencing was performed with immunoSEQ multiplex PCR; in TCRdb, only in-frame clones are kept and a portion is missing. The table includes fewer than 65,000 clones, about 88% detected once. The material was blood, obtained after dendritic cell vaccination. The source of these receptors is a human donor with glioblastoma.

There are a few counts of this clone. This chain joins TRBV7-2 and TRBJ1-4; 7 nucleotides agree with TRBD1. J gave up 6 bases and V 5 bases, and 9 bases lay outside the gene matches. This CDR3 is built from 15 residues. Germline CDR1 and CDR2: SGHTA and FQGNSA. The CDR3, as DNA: TGTGCCAGCAGCCTTTCAGGGACAGACTATGAAAAACTGTTTTTT. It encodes CASSLSGTDYEKLFF. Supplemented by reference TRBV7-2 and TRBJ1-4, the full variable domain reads GAGVSQSPSNKVTEKGKDVELRCDPISGHTALYWYRQSLGQGLEFLIYFQGNSAPDKSGLPSDRFSAERTGGSVSTLTIQRTQQEDSAVYLCASSLSGTDYEKLFFGSGTQLSVL.

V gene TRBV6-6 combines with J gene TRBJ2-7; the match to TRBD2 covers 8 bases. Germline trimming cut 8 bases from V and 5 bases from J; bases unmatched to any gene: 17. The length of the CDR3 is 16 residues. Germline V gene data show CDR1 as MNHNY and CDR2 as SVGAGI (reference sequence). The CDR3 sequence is CASLRGALTSEHEQYF. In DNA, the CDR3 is TGTGCCAGCCTTCGAGGAGCCTTGACTAGCGAGCACGAGCAGTACTTC.

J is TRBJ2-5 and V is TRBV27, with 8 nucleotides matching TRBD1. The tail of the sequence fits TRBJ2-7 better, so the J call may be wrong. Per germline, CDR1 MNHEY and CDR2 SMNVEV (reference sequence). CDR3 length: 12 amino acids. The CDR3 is CASSRTGYEQYF. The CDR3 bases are TGTGCCAGCAGTCGGACAGGGTACGAGCAGTACTTC.

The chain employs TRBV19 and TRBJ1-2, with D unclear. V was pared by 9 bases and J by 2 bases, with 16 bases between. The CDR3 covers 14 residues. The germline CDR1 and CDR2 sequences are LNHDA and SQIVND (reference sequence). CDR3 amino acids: CASHKVGGNYGYTF. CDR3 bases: TGTGCCAGCCATAAAGTGGGAGGAAACTATGGCTACACCTTC. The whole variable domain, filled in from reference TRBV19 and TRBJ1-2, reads DGGITQSPKYLFRKEGQNVTLSCEQNLNHDAMYWYRQDPGQGLRLIYYSQIVNDFQKGDIAEGYSVSREKKESFPLTVTSAQKNPTAFYLCASHKVGGNYGYTFGSGTRLTVV.

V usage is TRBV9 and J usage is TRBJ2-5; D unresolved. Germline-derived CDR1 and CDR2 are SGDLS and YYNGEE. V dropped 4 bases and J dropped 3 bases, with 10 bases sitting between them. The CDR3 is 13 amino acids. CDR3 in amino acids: CASSTRPEETQYF. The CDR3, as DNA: TGTGCCAGCAGCACCAGGCCGGAAGAGACCCAGTACTTC.

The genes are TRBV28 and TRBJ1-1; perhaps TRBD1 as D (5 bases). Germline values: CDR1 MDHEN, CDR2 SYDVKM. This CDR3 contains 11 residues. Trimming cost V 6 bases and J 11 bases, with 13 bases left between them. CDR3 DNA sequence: TGTGCCAGCAGCCGACAGTTGTCGGCTTTCTTT. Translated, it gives CASSRQLSAFF.

As DNA, the CDR3 is TGTGCCAGCAGTTACTCGAGGCGGGATGAGCAGTTCTTC. This translates into CASSYSRRDEQFF. The chain links TRBV6-6 to TRBJ2-1, with TRBD2 as a possible D gene (5 bases). The V and J ends lost 0 bases and 8 bases respectively, with 8 bases between them. The CDR3 is 13 residues long. The V gene's germline CDR1 is MNHNY and CDR2 SVGAGI (reference sequence).

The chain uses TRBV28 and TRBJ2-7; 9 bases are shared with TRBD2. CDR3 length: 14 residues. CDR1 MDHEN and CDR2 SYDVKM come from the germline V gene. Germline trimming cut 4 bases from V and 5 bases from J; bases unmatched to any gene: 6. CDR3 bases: TGTGCCAGCAGTTCACATAGCGGGAGTAACGAGCAGTACTTC. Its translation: CASSSHSGSNEQYF.

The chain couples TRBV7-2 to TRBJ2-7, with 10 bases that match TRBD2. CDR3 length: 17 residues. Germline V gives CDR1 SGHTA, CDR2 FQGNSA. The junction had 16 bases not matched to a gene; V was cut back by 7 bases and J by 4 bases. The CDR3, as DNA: TGTGCCAGCACCCTATTCCAGGGCACTAGCGGGAATTACGAGCAGTACTTC. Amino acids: CASTLFQGTSGNYEQYF.

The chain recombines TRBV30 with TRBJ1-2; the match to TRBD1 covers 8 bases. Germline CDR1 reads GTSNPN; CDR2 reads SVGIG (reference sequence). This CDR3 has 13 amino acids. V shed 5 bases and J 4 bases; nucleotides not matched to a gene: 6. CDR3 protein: CAWSRDRPYGYTF. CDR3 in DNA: TGTGCCTGGTCCCGGGACAGGCCCTATGGCTACACCTTC.

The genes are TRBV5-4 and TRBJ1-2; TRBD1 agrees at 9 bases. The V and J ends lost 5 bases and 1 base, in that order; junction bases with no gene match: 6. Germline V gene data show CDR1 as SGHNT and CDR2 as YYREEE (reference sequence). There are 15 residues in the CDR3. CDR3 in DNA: TGTGCCAGCAGTAATCCGGGACAGGGTAACTATGGCTACACCTTC. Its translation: CASSNPGQGNYGYTF.

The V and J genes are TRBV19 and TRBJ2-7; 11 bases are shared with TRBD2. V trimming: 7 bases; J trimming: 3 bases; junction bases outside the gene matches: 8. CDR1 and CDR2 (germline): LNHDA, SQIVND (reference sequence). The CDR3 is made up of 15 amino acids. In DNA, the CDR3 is TGTGCCAGTAAACCCACTAGCGGGAGTTTCTACGAGCAGTACTTC. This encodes CASKPTSGSFYEQYF. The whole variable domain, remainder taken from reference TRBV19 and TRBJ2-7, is DGGITQSPKYLFRKEGQNVTLSCEQNLNHDAMYWYRQDPGQGLRLIYYSQIVNDFQKGDIAEGYSVSREKKESFPLTVTSAQKNPTAFYLCASKPTSGSFYEQYFGPGTRLTVT.

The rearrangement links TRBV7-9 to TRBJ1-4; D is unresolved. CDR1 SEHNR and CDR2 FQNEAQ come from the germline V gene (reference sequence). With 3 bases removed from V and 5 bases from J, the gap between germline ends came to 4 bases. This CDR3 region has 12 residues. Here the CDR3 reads CASSFLNEKLFF. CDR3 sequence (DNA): TGTGCCAGCAGCTTTCTAAATGAAAAACTGTTTTTT. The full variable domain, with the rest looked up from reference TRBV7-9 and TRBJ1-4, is DTGVSQNPRHKITKRGQNVTFRCDPISEHNRLYWYRQTLGQGPEFLTYFQNEAQLEKSRLLSDRFSAERPKGSFSTLEIQRTEQGDSAMYLCASSFLNEKLFFGSGTQLSVL.

The CDR3: CASSSGLVDQETQYF. CDR3 sequence (DNA): TGTGCCAGCAGCTCGGGACTAGTGGATCAAGAGACCCAGTACTTC. The chain carries TRBV7-9 and TRBJ2-5; 8 bases align to TRBD2. V lost 4 bases, J lost 2 bases, and 6 bases stayed unmatched. From germline, CDR1 is SEHNR and CDR2 FQNEAQ (reference sequence). The CDR3 has 15 amino acids.

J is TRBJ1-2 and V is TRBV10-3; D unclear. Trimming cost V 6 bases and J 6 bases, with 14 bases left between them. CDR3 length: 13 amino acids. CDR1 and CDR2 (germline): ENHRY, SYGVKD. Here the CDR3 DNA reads TGTGCCATCAGGGGTTTAGATGCGGATGGCTACACCTTC. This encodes CAIRGLDADGYTF.

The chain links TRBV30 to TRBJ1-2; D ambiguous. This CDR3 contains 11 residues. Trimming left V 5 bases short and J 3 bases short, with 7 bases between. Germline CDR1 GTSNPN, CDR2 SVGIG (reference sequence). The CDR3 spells CAWDEDYGYTF. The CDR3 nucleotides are TGTGCCTGGGACGAGGACTATGGCTACACCTTC.

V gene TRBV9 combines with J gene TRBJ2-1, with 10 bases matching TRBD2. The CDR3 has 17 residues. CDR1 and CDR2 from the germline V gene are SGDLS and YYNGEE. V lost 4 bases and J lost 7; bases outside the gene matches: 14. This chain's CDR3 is CASSPPGGAGGRNEQFF. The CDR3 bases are TGTGCCAGCAGCCCCCCTGGGGGAGCGGGAGGGAGAAATGAGCAGTTCTTC.

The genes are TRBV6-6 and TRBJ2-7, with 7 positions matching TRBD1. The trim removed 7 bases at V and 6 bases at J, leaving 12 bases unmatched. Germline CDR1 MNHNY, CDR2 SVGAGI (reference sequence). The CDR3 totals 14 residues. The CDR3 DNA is TGTGCCAGCACTCTGACAGGGCTAGTCGGCGAGCAGTACTTC. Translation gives CASTLTGLVGEQYF.